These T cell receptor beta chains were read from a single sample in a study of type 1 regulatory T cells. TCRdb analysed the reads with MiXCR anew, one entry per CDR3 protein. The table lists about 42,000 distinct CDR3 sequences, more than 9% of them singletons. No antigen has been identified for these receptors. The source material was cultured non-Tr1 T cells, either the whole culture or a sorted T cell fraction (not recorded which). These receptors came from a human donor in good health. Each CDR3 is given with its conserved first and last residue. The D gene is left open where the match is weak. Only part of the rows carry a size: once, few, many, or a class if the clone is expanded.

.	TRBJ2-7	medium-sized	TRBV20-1	CSAAGQGTYEQYF	TGCAGTGCTGCGGGACAAGGGACCTACGAGCAGTACTTC
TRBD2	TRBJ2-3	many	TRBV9	CASSVGAGVIDTQYF	TGTGCCAGCAGCGTAGGGGCGGGAGTGATAGATACGCAGTATTTT
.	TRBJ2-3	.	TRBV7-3	CASSPTTSSDTQYF	TGTGCCAGCAGCCCCACGACTAGTTCAGATACGCAGTATTTT
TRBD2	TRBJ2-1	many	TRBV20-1	CSASGTSFYNEQFF	TGCAGTGCTAGTGGGACTAGCTTCTACAATGAGCAGTTCTTC
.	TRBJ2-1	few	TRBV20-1	CSAASLARRDLDEQFF	TGCAGTGCCGCCTCTCTAGCGAGGAGGGATTTAGATGAGCAGTTCTTC
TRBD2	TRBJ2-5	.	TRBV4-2	CASSQSIAGKETQYF	TGTGCCAGCAGCCAAAGCATAGCGGGAAAAGAGACCCAGTACTTC
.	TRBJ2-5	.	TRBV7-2	CASSLGFGTAQETQYF	TGTGCCAGCAGCTTAGGGTTTGGAACAGCCCAAGAGACCCAGTACTTC
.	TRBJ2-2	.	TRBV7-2	CAGSFGSGAVTGELFF	TGTGCCGGCAGCTTTGGATCGGGAGCGGTCACCGGGGAGCTGTTTTTT
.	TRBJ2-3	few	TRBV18	CASSPPGGGADTQYF	TGTGCCAGCTCACCACCGGGAGGTGGGGCAGATACGCAGTATTTT
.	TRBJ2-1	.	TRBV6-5	CASTHGENGEQFF	TGTGCCAGCACCCACGGGGAGAACGGTGAGCAGTTCTTC
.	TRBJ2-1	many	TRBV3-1	CASSPTSRGRHNEQFF	TGTGCCAGCAGCCCAACAAGTCGGGGGAGGCACAATGAGCAGTTCTTC
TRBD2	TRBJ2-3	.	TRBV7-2	CASSLAWGLNTDTQYF	TGTGCCAGCAGCTTAGCGTGGGGACTAAACACAGATACGCAGTATTTT
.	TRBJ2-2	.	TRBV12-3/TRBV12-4	CASGQSAVGELFF	TGTGCCAGCGGTCAATCGGCCGTCGGGGAGCTGTTTTTT
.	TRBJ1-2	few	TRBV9	CASSVRGHYGYTF	TGTGCCAGCAGCGTTCGGGGTCACTATGGCTACACCTTC
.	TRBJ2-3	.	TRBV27	CASSWLTTDTQYF	TGTGCCAGCAGTTGGCTTACCACAGATACGCAGTATTTT
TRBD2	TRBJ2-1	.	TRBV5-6	CASSLPAGVNEQFF	TGTGCCAGCAGCTTACCAGCGGGAGTCAATGAGCAGTTCTTC
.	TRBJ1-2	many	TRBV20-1	CSARGAARAVF	TGCAGTGCTAGAGGGGCGGCGCGTGCCGTCTTC
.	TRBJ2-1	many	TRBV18	CASSPSSTGFVNEQFF	TGTGCCAGCTCACCGTCATCAACAGGGTTCGTCAATGAGCAGTTCTTC
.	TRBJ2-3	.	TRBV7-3	CASSWTRTDTQYF	TGTGCCAGCAGTTGGACTCGCACAGATACGCAGTATTTT
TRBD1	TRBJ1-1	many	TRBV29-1	CSAIKGGTVNTEAFF	TGCAGCGCGATAAAGGGCGGGACAGTCAACACTGAAGCTTTCTTT
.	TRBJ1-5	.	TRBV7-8	CASSLQAGPNQPQHF	TGTGCCAGCAGCTTACAAGCAGGTCCTAATCAGCCCCAGCATTTT
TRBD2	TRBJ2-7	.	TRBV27	CASRGGTGTSLSYEQYF	TGTGCCAGCAGGGGCGGAACCGGGACTAGTCTTTCCTACGAGCAGTACTTC
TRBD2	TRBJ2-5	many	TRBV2	CASRSTGGTGETQYF	TGTGCCAGCAGGTCCACCGGGGGGACGGGAGAGACCCAGTACTTC
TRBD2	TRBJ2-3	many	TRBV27	CASSRTSGRVDTQYF	TGTGCCAGCAGCCGTACTAGCGGGAGAGTCGATACGCAGTATTTT
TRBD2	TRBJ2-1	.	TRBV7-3	CASSLSGGGNNNEQFF	TGTGCCAGCAGCTTAAGTGGCGGGGGGAACAACAATGAGCAGTTCTTC
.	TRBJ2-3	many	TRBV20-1	CSARDQRRGSHTDTQYF	TGCAGTGCTAGAGATCAAAGACGCGGGTCTCACACAGATACGCAGTATTTT
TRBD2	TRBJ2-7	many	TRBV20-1	CSARVSSGLEQYF	TGCAGTGCTAGGGTTTCTAGCGGGCTCGAGCAGTACTTC
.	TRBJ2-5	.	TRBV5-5	CASVGPTETQYF	TGTGCCAGCGTAGGTCCCACGGAGACCCAGTACTTC
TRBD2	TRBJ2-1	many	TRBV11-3	CASSLCEDNRHPSGIIEQFF	TGTGCCAGCAGCTTATGCGAAGATAACAGACATCCTAGCGGGATAATTGAGCAGTTCTTC
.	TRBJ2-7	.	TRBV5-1	CASSYSGVDEQYF	TGCGCCAGCAGCTACTCAGGGGTGGACGAGCAGTACTTC
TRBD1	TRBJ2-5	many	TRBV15	CATSRGGQGETQYF	TGTGCCACCAGCAGAGGGGGACAGGGGGAGACCCAGTACTTC
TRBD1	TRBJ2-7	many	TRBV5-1	CASSDRDRGNEQYF	TGCGCCAGCAGCGACCGGGACAGGGGCAACGAGCAGTACTTC
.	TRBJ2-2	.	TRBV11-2	CASSSNPTGDNTGELFF	TGTGCCAGCAGCTCTAACCCGACAGGTGACAACACCGGGGAGCTGTTTTTT
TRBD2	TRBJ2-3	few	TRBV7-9	CASSHGTSGKNTDTQYF	TGTGCCAGCAGCCACGGGACTAGCGGCAAGAACACAGATACGCAGTATTTT
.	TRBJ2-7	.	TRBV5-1	CASSATDSAYEQYF	TGCGCCAGCAGCGCCACGGACAGTGCGTACGAGCAGTACTTC
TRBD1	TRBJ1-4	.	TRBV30	CAFRQGLWEKLFF	TGTGCCTTCCGACAGGGCCTTTGGGAAAAACTGTTTTTT
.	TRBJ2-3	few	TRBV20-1	CSANPAGLIISDTQYF	TGCAGTGCTAATCCAGCGGGTTTGATTATCTCAGATACGCAGTATTTT
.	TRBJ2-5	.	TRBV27	CASRPRGQETQYF	TGTGCCAGCAGGCCCAGGGGCCAAGAGACCCAGTACTTC
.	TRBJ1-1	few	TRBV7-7	CASSLRENTEAFF	TGTGCTAGCAGCTTGCGAGAAAACACTGAAGCTTTCTTT
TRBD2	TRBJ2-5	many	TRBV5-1	CASSGTSGSVETQYF	TGCGCCAGCAGCGGGACTAGCGGGAGTGTTGAGACCCAGTACTTC
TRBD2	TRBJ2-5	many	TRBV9	CASSPGLAGETQYF	TGTGCCAGCAGCCCAGGGCTAGCGGGAGAGACCCAGTACTTC
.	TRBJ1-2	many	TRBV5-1	CASSENYGYTF	TGCGCCAGCAGCGAAAACTATGGCTACACCTTC
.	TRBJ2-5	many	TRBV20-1	CSARHPSRTQYF	TGCAGTGCTAGACACCCTTCTAGGACCCAGTACTTC
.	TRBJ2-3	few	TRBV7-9	CASSLVRESTQYF	TGTGCCAGCAGCTTAGTTAGGGAAAGTACGCAGTATTTT
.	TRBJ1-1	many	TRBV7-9	CASSFGNTEAFF	TGTGCCAGCAGCTTCGGGAACACTGAAGCTTTCTTT